The 5 T cell receptor beta chains listed next were all sequenced from one sample in a study of T cells after posttransplantation cyclophosphamide. TCRdb keeps only in-frame clones here, not all; method: immunoSEQ multiplex PCR. The sample shows some 39,000 clones, none of them appearing just once. The sample was PBMCs. The source is a girl under 18 in good health, CMV-negative, and a related stem cell transplant donor.

J is TRBJ2-2 and V is TRBV4-3; 10 nucleotides agree with TRBD2. The CDR3 totals 17 residues. Looked up from germline, CDR1 is LGHNA and CDR2 is YSLEER. The V segment lost 1 base and the J segment 0 bases; nucleotides outside the gene matches: 2. CDR3 residues: CASSQATSGANTGELFF. The CDR3, as DNA: TGCGCCAGCAGCCAAGCAACTAGCGGGGCGAACACCGGGGAGCTGTTTTTT.

This clone showed up many times. J is TRBJ1-2 and V is TRBV7-9; D call uncertain. V was shortened by 1 base and J by 4 bases, with 7 bases between the two germline ends. The CDR3 runs to 13 residues. Germline V gene sequence: CDR1 SEHNR, CDR2 FQNEAQ (reference sequence). CDR3 nucleotides: TGTGCCAGCAGCTTAGGGCGGAGCTATGGCTACACCTTC. Protein sequence: CASSLGRSYGYTF.

This clone was counted many times. The V call is TRBV5-6, the J call TRBJ2-7, with a weak D call TRBD2 (5 bases). V lost 4 bases and J 2 bases, leaving 10 bases between the germline ends. CDR1 and CDR2 from the germline V gene are SGHDT and YYEEEE. This CDR3 comprises 13 residues. The CDR3 DNA reads TGTGCCAGCAGCCAGGACTTAACCTACGAGCAGTACTTC. It encodes CASSQDLTYEQYF.

This clone was seen at least ten times. The rearrangement joins TRBV4-2 to TRBJ2-7; TRBD2 might be the D (6 bases). V lost 1 base and J 1 base, leaving 14 bases between the germline ends. This CDR3 is 16 amino acids long. Per the germline V gene, CDR1 is LGHNA and CDR2 is YNFKEQ. This CDR3 reads CASSQVGGRRSYEQYF. The DNA for the CDR3 is TGTGCCAGCAGCCAAGTTGGAGGGAGACGTTCCTACGAGCAGTACTTC.

A few counts support this clone. The chain joins TRBV5-1 to TRBJ2-2, with TRBD1 matching over 9 bases. Germline V gene data show CDR1 as SGHRS and CDR2 as YFSETQ. V gave up 4 bases and J gave up 4 bases; unmatched junction bases: 17. This CDR3 contains 19 residues. The CDR3 bases are TGCGCCAGCAGCACCCGGGACAGGGTGACTGTGCGAAGCACCGGGGAGCTGTTTTTT. Protein sequence: CASSTRDRVTVRSTGELFF.